This T cell receptor beta chain was sequenced in a study of OX40 agonist ivuxolimab in advanced cancers. Using immunoSEQ multiplex PCR, the repertoire was profiled, and TCRdb retains in-frame clones only, with some absent. Among tens of thousands of clones listed, around 84% were seen once. The clonotype comes from an adult with an advanced solid tumor such as melanoma, head and neck, liver or kidney cancer. The sample was CD4+ or CD8+ T cells sorted from blood, taken in a trial of the OX40 agonist ivuxolimab.

The CDR3 is CASSVATRVSGANVLTF. In DNA form, the CDR3 reads TGTGCCAGCAGCGTAGCTACGAGGGTCTCAGGGGCCAACGTCCTGACTTTC. V usage is TRBV9 and J usage is TRBJ2-6, with D possibly being TRBD2 (5 bases). The CDR3 consists of 17 residues. With 0 bases removed from V and 4 bases from J, the gap between germline ends came to 14 bases. Germline values: CDR1 SGDLS, CDR2 YYNGEE.